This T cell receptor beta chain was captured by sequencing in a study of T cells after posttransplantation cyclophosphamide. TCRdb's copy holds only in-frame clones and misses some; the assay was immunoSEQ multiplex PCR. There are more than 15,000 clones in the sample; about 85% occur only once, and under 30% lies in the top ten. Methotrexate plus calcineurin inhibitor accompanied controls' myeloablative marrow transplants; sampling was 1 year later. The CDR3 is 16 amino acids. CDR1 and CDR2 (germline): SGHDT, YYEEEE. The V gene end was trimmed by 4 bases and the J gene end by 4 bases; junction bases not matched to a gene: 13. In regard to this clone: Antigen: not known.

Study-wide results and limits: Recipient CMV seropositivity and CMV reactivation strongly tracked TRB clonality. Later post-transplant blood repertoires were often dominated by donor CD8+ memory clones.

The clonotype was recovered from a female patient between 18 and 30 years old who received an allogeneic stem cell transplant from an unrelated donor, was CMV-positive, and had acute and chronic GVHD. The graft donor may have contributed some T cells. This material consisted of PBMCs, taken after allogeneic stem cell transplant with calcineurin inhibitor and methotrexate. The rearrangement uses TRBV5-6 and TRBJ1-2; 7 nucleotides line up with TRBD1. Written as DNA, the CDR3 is TGTGCCAGCAGCCCGCCAACAGGGGTACAGGGCTATGGCTACACCTTC. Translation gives CASSPPTGVQGYGYTF.